The 4 T cell receptor beta chains listed next were all sequenced from one sample in a study of T cells in women clearing cervical HPV infection. Clones were sequenced by immunoSEQ multiplex PCR, and TCRdb holds only the in-frame ones, with some missing. This listing includes tens of thousands of clones. Sequencing was performed on blood buffy coat. The receptors were gathered from a woman between 18 and 70 years old with a cervical HPV16 infection that either progressed to CIN3+ or cleared (not recorded which).

Comments on this clone: The read comes to an end 3 residues before the CDR3 does, leaving the germline J gene to fill in the end. The chain is built from TRBV30 and TRBJ1-1; the D is unclear. The CDR3 has 13 residues. CDR1 and CDR2 (germline): GTSNPN, SVGIG (reference sequence). V lost 3 bases to trimming and J lost 1 base, with 9 bases between them. The CDR3 is CAWSRQENTEAFF. CDR3 bases read: TGTGCCTGGAGCAGACAAGAGAACACTGAA.

On this clone: The read ends 3 residues before the CDR3 terminus; that terminus is restored from the germline J gene. V usage is TRBV19 and J usage is TRBJ1-2; the match to TRBD1 covers 10 bases. This CDR3 spans 14 amino acids. The germline CDR1 and CDR2 sequences are LNHDA and SQIVND (reference sequence). Losses at the gene ends were 4 bases for V and 6 bases for J; bases not matched to a gene: 5. CDR3 bases read: TGTGCCAGTAGTACCACCGGGACAGGGGATGGC. It specifies CASSTTGTGDG. The whole CDR3 region reads CASSTTGTGDGYTF.

On this clone itself: The read comes to an end 3 residues before the CDR3 does, leaving the germline J gene to fill in the end. V gene TRBV7-6 combines with J gene TRBJ1-2; D is uncertain. With 7 bases removed from V and 6 bases from J, the gap between germline ends came to 15 bases. The CDR3 consists of 13 residues. The germline V gene has CDR1 SGHVS and CDR2 FNYEAQ. CDR3 bases read: TGTGCCAGCACCCCTGAAGGGTGGGATGGC. Amino acid sequence: CASTPEGWDG. The complete CDR3 sequence is CASTPEGWDGYTF.

Worth noting for this clone: Coverage ceases 3 residues before the CDR3 finishes, and the germline J gene fills in the end. The chain combines TRBV2 with TRBJ1-5, with D perhaps matching TRBD1 (5 bases). Trimming shortened V by 7 bases and J by 5 bases, and 12 bases separated the two germline ends. The CDR3 length is 13 residues. Germline CDR1 and CDR2: SNHLY and FYNNEI. The sequenced part of the CDR3 DNA is TGTGCCAGCATCAGGGCGGAGGATCAGCCC. This gives the protein CASIRAEDQP. Given in full, the CDR3 is CASIRAEDQPQHF.